Below are 2 T cell receptor beta chains sequenced from a single sample in a study of early T cells in non-severe SARS-CoV-2 infection. TCRdb redid the calling of the 5' RACE reads with MiXCR, one entry per CDR3 protein. The table records some 52,000 distinct CDR3 sequences, 8% to 8.5% of them present only once. The sample comprised whole blood. The origin of the receptors is an adult who was a healthcare worker with PCR-confirmed SARS-CoV-2 infection or an uninfected control (not recorded which).

There are a few counts of this clonotype. The V and J genes are TRBV5-1 and TRBJ1-2; TRBD1 matches 7 bases. The CDR3 is 16 residues long. J lost 2 bases, V lost 4 bases, and 11 bases had no gene match. Germline CDR1 and CDR2: SGHRS and YFSETQ. CDR3 amino acids: CASSRRGQEANYGYTF. In nucleotides, the CDR3 is TGCGCCAGCAGCCGGCGAGGACAGGAGGCGAACTATGGCTACACCTTC.

This rearrangement joins TRBV11-2 to TRBJ2-2; a possible D gene is TRBD2 (5 bases). This CDR3 is 14 amino acids long. With 4 bases removed from V and 0 bases from J, the gap between germline ends came to 6 bases. Germline V gene sequence: CDR1 SGHAT, CDR2 FQNNGV. DNA of the CDR3: TGTGCCAGCAGCTCCGGGACGAACACCGGGGAGCTGTTTTTT. It codes for CASSSGTNTGELFF.